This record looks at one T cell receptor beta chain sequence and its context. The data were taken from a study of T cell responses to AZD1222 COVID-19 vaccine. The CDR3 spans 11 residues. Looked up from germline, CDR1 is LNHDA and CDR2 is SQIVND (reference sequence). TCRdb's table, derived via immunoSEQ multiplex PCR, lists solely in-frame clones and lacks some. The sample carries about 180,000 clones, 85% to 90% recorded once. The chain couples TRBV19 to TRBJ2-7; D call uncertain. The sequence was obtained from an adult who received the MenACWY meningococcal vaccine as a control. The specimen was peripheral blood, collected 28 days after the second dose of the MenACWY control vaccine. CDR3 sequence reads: CSVESTYEQYF. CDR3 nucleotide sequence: TGTAGTGTGGAGTCAACCTACGAGCAGTACTTC.